These 26 T cell receptor beta chains share one sample of origin, sequenced in a study of T cell repertoires in cytomegalovirus infection. Which antigens these TCRs recognize remains unknown. Using its own MiXCR run on the reads, TCRdb lists one record per CDR3 protein. In the table there are roughly 990,000 distinct CDR3 sequences, approximately 33% of which are singletons. Sequencing was performed on cultured CD8+ T cells from PBMCs, taken from culture after CMV antigen stimulation. The source of these receptors is a human donor in good health (CMV status not recorded). Some clones in this sample may be carry-over from other donors' samples.

This clonotype was observed a few times. The V gene is TRBV7-8, the J gene TRBJ1-4, with a weak D call TRBD1 (5 bases). The CDR3 covers 11 residues. Per the germline V gene, CDR1 is SGHVS and CDR2 is FQNEAQ. Trimming removed 5 bases from V and 12 bases from J, with 10 bases in between. The CDR3 spells CASSIGHELFF. In nucleotides, the CDR3 is TGTGCCAGCAGCATCGGACACGAACTGTTTTTT.

The V call is TRBV7-9, the J call TRBJ2-7, with D possibly TRBD2 on 5 matching bases. V was clipped by 3 bases and J by 2 bases, with 14 bases between them. This CDR3 is built from 15 residues. Germline values: CDR1 SEHNR, CDR2 FQNEAQ (reference sequence). CDR3: CASSFSAKATYEQYF. The CDR3 DNA follows: TGTGCCAGCAGCTTTAGCGCCAAAGCCACCTACGAGCAGTACTTC. Full variable domain (rest looked up from reference TRBV7-9 and TRBJ2-7): DTGVSQNPRHKITKRGQNVTFRCDPISEHNRLYWYRQTLGQGPEFLTYFQNEAQLEKSRLLSDRFSAERPKGSFSTLEIQRTEQGDSAMYLCASSFSAKATYEQYFGPGTRLTVT.

The chain uses TRBV19 and TRBJ2-1; D tentatively reads TRBD1 or TRBD2 (5 bases each). V gave up 8 bases and J gave up 7 bases, with 12 bases separating them. CDR1 is LNHDA, CDR2 SQIVND, per germline (reference sequence). The CDR3 runs 12 residues. CDR3 region: CASRSGPNEQFF. CDR3 DNA: TGTGCCAGTCGGTCGGGGCCTAATGAGCAGTTCTTC.

The chain employs TRBV7-6 and TRBJ2-7; a weak D match, TRBD1 (5 bases). V lost 1 base, J lost 3 bases, and 10 bases lay in between. The CDR3 is 14 residues long. Germline V lookup: CDR1 SGHVS, CDR2 FNYEAQ. As DNA, the CDR3 is TGTGCCAGCAGCTTAGAGTGGACAAACTACGAGCAGTACTTC. It is translated as CASSLEWTNYEQYF.

There are a few counts of this clonotype. V and J are TRBV6-1 and TRBJ1-6; 8 bases match TRBD1. Germline V gene lookup returns CDR1 MNHNS and CDR2 SASEGT. J gave up 3 bases and V 6 bases, and 1 base lay outside the gene matches. The CDR3 runs to 14 residues. The CDR3 sequence: CASRGTGYNSPLHF. DNA for the CDR3: TGTGCCAGCAGAGGGACAGGCTATAATTCACCCCTCCACTTT.

This chain links TRBV12-5 with TRBJ1-5, with D unresolved. V dropped 4 bases and J dropped 5 bases, with 9 bases sitting between them. This CDR3 region has 13 residues. Germline V lookup: CDR1 LGHNT, CDR2 FRNRAP. CDR3 in DNA: TGTGCTAGTGGTTCCTCACTTTATCAGCCCCAGCATTTT. It is translated as CASGSSLYQPQHF.

V usage is TRBV9 and J usage is TRBJ2-3; 13 nucleotides agree with TRBD2. The germline V gene encodes CDR1 SGDLS and CDR2 YYNGEE. The junction had 2 bases not matched to a gene; V was cut back by 2 bases and J by 2 bases. This CDR3 region has 16 residues. The CDR3 sequence: CASSVGLAGVTDTQYF. The DNA for the CDR3 is TGTGCCAGCAGCGTCGGACTAGCGGGGGTCACAGATACGCAGTATTTT. The variable domain in full, completed from reference TRBV9 and TRBJ2-3, reads DSGVTQTPKHLITATGQRVTLRCSPRSGDLSVYWYQQSLDQGLQFLIQYYNGEERAKGNILERFSAQQFPDLHSELNLSSLELGDSALYFCASSVGLAGVTDTQYFGPGTRLTVL.

Ten or more counts support this clonotype. The chain couples TRBV7-8 to TRBJ2-7; the D gene is possibly TRBD1 (5 bases). The CDR3 spans 13 residues. CDR1 is SGHVS, CDR2 FQNEAQ, per germline. Trimming removed 1 base at V and 4 bases at J, with 8 bases between. The CDR3 loop reads CASSLGGRYEQYV. DNA of the CDR3: TGTGCCAGCAGCTTAGGGGGCCGTTACGAGCAGTACGTC.

The V and J genes are TRBV6-5 and TRBJ1-1; D is ambiguous. This CDR3 is built from 15 residues. CDR1 and CDR2 (germline): MNHEY, SVGAGI. Trimming cost V 5 bases and J 7 bases, with 20 bases left between them. CDR3 nucleotides: TGTGCCAGCAGTCCCCTGGGGAGGGTCGGGCGTGAAGCTTTCTTT. Residues: CASSPLGRVGREAFF.

The gene calls are TRBV7-4 and TRBJ1-1, with D maybe TRBD1 (5 bases). Between the trimmed V and J ends, which lost 5 bases and 3 bases, there was a span of 16 bases. Germline CDR1 and CDR2: SGHVT and SQSDAQ. This CDR3 is 15 amino acids long. The CDR3 loop reads CASSPVGTEDTEAFF. As DNA, the CDR3 is TGTGCCAGCAGCCCCGTAGGGACCGAGGACACTGAAGCTTTCTTT.

This clonotype was recorded many times. The V and J genes are TRBV19 and TRBJ1-1; the D gene is possibly TRBD1 (6 bases). The CDR3 runs 13 residues. Germline V gene lookup returns CDR1 LNHDA and CDR2 SQIVND (reference sequence). Trimming removed 6 bases at V and 1 base at J, with 9 bases between. The CDR3 DNA reads TGTGCCAGTAGGACAGGCCCGAACACTGAAGCTTTCTTT. The encoded protein is CASRTGPNTEAFF.

The chain has TRBV6-5 and TRBJ2-3; 10 nucleotides line up with TRBD2. The V segment lost 0 bases and the J segment 0 bases; nucleotides outside the gene matches: 9. CDR3 length: 19 residues. Germline loops: CDR1 MNHEY, CDR2 SVGAGI. The CDR3 spells CASSYSKSGGAASTDTQYF. The DNA of the CDR3 is TGTGCCAGCAGTTACTCGAAGAGCGGGGGGGCGGCGAGCACAGATACGCAGTATTTT.

J is TRBJ1-4 and V is TRBV5-1; no clear D. Germline lookup yields CDR1 SGHRS and CDR2 YFSETQ. Trimming removed 0 bases at V and 7 bases at J, with 13 bases between. This CDR3 is 15 amino acids long. CDR3: CASSLDGGFIEKLFF. The CDR3 bases are TGCGCCAGCAGCTTGGATGGTGGTTTCATTGAAAAACTGTTTTTT.

This chain uses TRBV7-9 with TRBJ2-5; a weak D match, TRBD1 (6 bases). The length of the CDR3 is 13 residues. V dropped 6 bases and J dropped 3 bases, with 11 bases sitting between them. Germline values: CDR1 SEHNR, CDR2 FQNEAQ (reference sequence). The CDR3 DNA reads TGTGCCAGCAGTAAAGGACAGAAAGAGACCCAGTACTTC. Protein: CASSKGQKETQYF.

This clonotype was detected many times. J is TRBJ2-5 and V is TRBV7-6; D may correspond to TRBD1 or TRBD2 (5 bases each). V shed 7 bases and J shed 4 bases, with 22 bases lying between them. Germline V gene sequence: CDR1 SGHVS, CDR2 FNYEAQ. The CDR3 length is 16 residues. The CDR3 sequence: CASTQIEGAGGETQYF. CDR3 bases: TGTGCCAGCACCCAGATCGAAGGGGCTGGGGGAGAGACCCAGTACTTC.

V gene TRBV12-5 combines with J gene TRBJ2-2, with D maybe TRBD1 (5 bases). V lost 6 bases and J lost 3, with 11 bases in between. The V gene's germline CDR1 is LGHNT and CDR2 FRNRAP. The CDR3 sequence is 14 residues long. The CDR3, as DNA: TGTGCTAGTGGCCCTACAGGATACACCGGGGAGCTGTTTTTT. It encodes CASGPTGYTGELFF.

This clonotype was counted between two and nine times. J is TRBJ1-1 and V is TRBV7-8; possible D gene TRBD1, 5 bases. The V and J ends lost 10 bases and 1 base respectively, with 10 bases between them. This CDR3 is built from 12 residues. The germline CDR1 and CDR2 sequences are SGHVS and FQNEAQ. The chain's CDR3 is CATDSGNTEAFF. The CDR3 DNA is TGTGCCACCGACAGCGGGAACACTGAAGCTTTCTTT.

This clonotype was observed a few times. V and J are TRBV27 and TRBJ2-7, with TRBD2 identical over 11 bases. Germline V lookup: CDR1 MNHEY, CDR2 SMNVEV (reference sequence). V trimming: 3 bases; J trimming: 0 bases; junction bases outside the gene matches: 7. The CDR3 contains 17 residues. The CDR3 here is CASSFGGLAESSYEQYF. CDR3 nucleotide sequence: TGTGCCAGCAGTTTCGGGGGACTAGCGGAAAGCTCCTACGAGCAGTACTTC.

This clonotype showed up just once. V is TRBV6-6 and J is TRBJ2-7; TRBD1 is a possible D gene (6 bases). Germline V lookup: CDR1 MNHNY, CDR2 SVGAGI (reference sequence). CDR3 length: 14 residues. V shed 5 bases and J shed 4 bases, with 15 bases lying between them. CDR3 sequence: CASSPRTAGYEQYV. CDR3 bases: TGTGCCAGCAGTCCACGGACAGCCGGATACGAGCAGTACGTC.

Regarding this clonotype: Sequence at one end of the junction differs from germline and may be a read error. The genes are TRBV29-1 and TRBJ2-6; tentative D call: TRBD1 (6 bases). The CDR3 length is 13 residues. Per the germline V gene, CDR1 is SQVTM and CDR2 is ANQGSEA. The CDR3 DNA sequence: TGCAGCGTCTGGGACACTGGAGCCAACGTCCTGACTTTC. Encoded protein: CSVWDTGANVLTF.

The sample holds a few counts of this clonotype. In DNA, the CDR3 is TGTGCCAGCAGTTCCCGGACAGGCGAAATACCGACAGATACGCAGTATTTT. This gives the protein CASSSRTGEIPTDTQYF. The genes are TRBV27 and TRBJ2-3; TRBD1 aligns across 7 bases. With 4 bases clipped from V and 3 bases from J, the junction kept 13 bases outside the gene matches. The CDR3 is made up of 17 amino acids. Germline V lookup: CDR1 MNHEY, CDR2 SMNVEV (reference sequence).

A few counts support this clonotype. The chain links TRBV4-2 to TRBJ1-4; possible D gene TRBD1, 5 bases. The V gene's germline CDR1 is LGHNA and CDR2 YNFKEQ. The CDR3 runs to 16 residues. With 0 bases removed from V and 4 bases from J, the gap between germline ends came to 12 bases. CDR3 sequence reads: CASSQDKTGYNEKLFF. Here the CDR3 DNA reads TGTGCCAGCAGCCAAGATAAAACAGGATATAATGAAAAACTGTTTTTT.

Only a few counts were recorded for this clonotype. The V and J genes are TRBV11-3 and TRBJ2-3; TRBD2 is a possible D gene (7 bases). Germline CDR1 is SGHNT and CDR2 is YENEEA. This CDR3 comprises 16 residues. The V gene lost 6 bases and the J gene lost 3 bases, with 19 bases spanning the gap. Here the CDR3 DNA reads TGTGCCAGCAGTGGGGGTAGGGGGGGTGCGACAGATACGCAGTATTTT. It specifies CASSGGRGGATDTQYF.

This clonotype was seen only a few times. This chain uses TRBV28 with TRBJ1-5; D uncertain. The V gene's germline CDR1 is MDHEN and CDR2 SYDVKM. This CDR3 has 14 amino acids. V was shortened by 7 bases and J by 1 base, with 11 bases between the two germline ends. The CDR3 loop is CASTGSFSNQPQHF. The CDR3 DNA follows: TGTGCCAGCACAGGTAGTTTCAGCAATCAGCCCCAGCATTTT. The variable domain in full, with the rest retrieved from reference TRBV28 and TRBJ1-5, is DVKVTQSSRYLVKRTGEKVFLECVQDMDHENMFWYRQDPGLGLRLIYFSYDVKMKEKGDIPEGYSVSREKKERFSLILESASTNQTSMYLCASTGSFSNQPQHFGDGTRLSIL.

In this sample, this clonotype turned up many times. This chain connects TRBV7-9 to TRBJ1-1; no firm D call. Trimming stripped 6 bases from V and 0 bases from J, with 14 bases between. Germline V CDR1 and CDR2: SEHNR, FQNEAQ (reference sequence). The CDR3 length is 15 residues. CDR3 loop: CASRHPEGMNTEAFF. The CDR3 DNA reads as TGTGCCAGCAGGCACCCCGAAGGGATGAACACTGAAGCTTTCTTT.

On this clonotype: An end of the junction differs from the germline gene, which may be a read error. V usage is TRBV4-1 and J usage is TRBJ2-4, with D tentatively TRBD1 or TRBD2 (5 bases each). This CDR3 spans 16 amino acids. CDR1 is MGHRA, CDR2 YSYEKL, per germline. This chain's CDR3 is CASSQEQELAADIQYF. CDR3 DNA sequence: TGTGCCAGCAGCCAGGAACAGGAGTTGGCAGCGGACATTCAGTACTTC.